These 12 T cell receptor beta chains share one sample of origin, sequenced in a study of cytotoxic CD8 clonotypes in ibrutinib-treated CLL. Profiling relied on immunoSEQ multiplex PCR, and the TCRdb table lists in-frame clones only, not all of them. The repertoire has 250,000 to 350,000 clones, approximately 76% of them found once; the top ten carry around 6%. The sample here was PBMCs, taken at disease progression, from a patient treated with ibrutinib. The receptors were sampled from a human donor with chronic lymphocytic leukemia.

This clone was observed a handful of times. The genes are TRBV27 and TRBJ1-2; D ambiguous. Germline V lookup: CDR1 MNHEY, CDR2 SMNVEV (reference sequence). V shed 6 bases and J shed 4 bases, with 9 bases lying between them. The length of the CDR3 is 12 residues. In nucleotides, the CDR3 is TGTGCCAGCAGCTCGGACCTCTATGGCTACACCTTC. This encodes CASSSDLYGYTF.

This chain joins TRBV2 and TRBJ1-6, with TRBD1 matching 8 bases. Trimming cost V 2 bases and J 0 bases; bases outside gene matches: 9. The germline gives CDR1 SNHLY, CDR2 FYNNEI. This CDR3 has 19 residues. The CDR3 DNA reads TGTGCCAGCAGTGAATTCCAGGGGGCCGGTAGCTCCTATAATTCACCCCTCCACTTT. Protein sequence: CASSEFQGAGSSYNSPLHF.

There are a few counts of this clone. V usage is TRBV18 and J usage is TRBJ1-2, with a possible D match to TRBD1 (5 bases). The germline V gene encodes CDR1 KGHSH and CDR2 LQKENI. With 8 bases removed from V and 7 bases from J, the gap between germline ends came to 20 bases. The CDR3 is 14 amino acids. The CDR3 nucleotides are TGTGCCAGCCACCGTGCTAGAGGGGAGGTTGGCTACACCTTC. Its translation is CASHRARGEVGYTF.

The V and J genes are TRBV27 and TRBJ2-7; D perhaps matches TRBD1 (6 bases). The CDR3 spans 13 residues. Germline assignment: CDR1 MNHEY and CDR2 SMNVEV (reference sequence). Trimming left V 9 bases short and J 6 bases short, with 18 bases between. The CDR3 DNA sequence: TGTGCCAGGGGGCCGACAGGAGGACCCGAGCAGTACTTC. Translating it yields CARGPTGGPEQYF.

The V and J genes are TRBV19 and TRBJ2-3; possible D gene TRBD2, 8 bases. CDR3 length equals 20 residues. CDR1 LNHDA and CDR2 SQIVND come from the germline V gene (reference sequence). V was cut by 5 bases and J by 5 bases, with 32 bases left in between. The CDR3 spells CASSGGQVLRLSGRGDTQYF. In nucleotides, the CDR3 is TGTGCCAGTAGTGGAGGACAGGTCCTGCGTCTAAGCGGGAGAGGAGATACGCAGTATTTT.

This rearrangement joins TRBV14 to TRBJ2-2; 8 nucleotides agree with TRBD2. V gave up 7 bases and J gave up 2 bases; unmatched junction bases: 3. CDR1 SGHDN and CDR2 FVKESK come from the germline V gene. The CDR3 is 14 amino acids. The CDR3 nucleotides are TGTGCCAGCACCGTAGCGGGAAACACCGGGGAGCTGTTTTTT. Its protein is CASTVAGNTGELFF. The full variable domain, completed using reference TRBV14 and TRBJ2-2, is EAGVTQFPSHSVIEKGQTVTLRCDPISGHDNLYWYRRVMGKEIKFLLHFVKESKQDESGMPNNRFLAERTGGTYSTLKVQPAELEDSGVYFCASTVAGNTGELFFGEGSRLTVL.

V usage is TRBV27 and J usage is TRBJ2-3; perhaps TRBD1 as D (5 bases). V was cut by 0 bases and J by 5 bases, with 12 bases left in between. The CDR3 sequence is 15 residues long. CDR1 MNHEY and CDR2 SMNVEV come from the germline V gene (reference sequence). CDR3 loop: CASSLSPGLGDTQYF. CDR3 nucleotides: TGTGCCAGCAGTTTATCTCCAGGGCTGGGAGATACGCAGTATTTT.

This chain joins TRBV6-1 and TRBJ2-6; 9 bases fit TRBD1. This CDR3 region has 18 residues. Germline CDR1 and CDR2: MNHNS and SASEGT. Trimming at V came to 4 bases and at J to 3 bases, leaving 10 bases not matched to a gene. CDR3 loop: CASSGRTGALFGANVLTF. The CDR3 DNA reads as TGTGCCAGCAGTGGGAGGACAGGGGCTTTATTTGGGGCCAACGTCCTGACTTTC.

Only one count was recorded for this clone. The chain joins TRBV20-1 to TRBJ1-5; D is undetermined. V was shortened by 3 bases and J by 10 bases, with 10 bases between the two germline ends. CDR1 is DFQATT and CDR2 is SNEGSKA in the germline V gene (reference sequence). The CDR3 extends over 11 amino acids. CDR3 nucleotide sequence: TGCAGTGCTAGGGCTGGTTTTCCCCAGCATTTT. Residues: CSARAGFPQHF.

The rearrangement joins TRBV2 to TRBJ1-2; D remains unclear. Germline lookup yields CDR1 SNHLY and CDR2 FYNNEI. This CDR3 has 13 residues. Trimming stripped 5 bases from V and 8 bases from J, with 15 bases between. CDR3 sequence reads: CASSPSAVGGYTF. In nucleotides, the CDR3 is TGTGCCAGCAGTCCTTCGGCCGTGGGGGGCTACACCTTC.

The rearrangement uses TRBV5-4 and TRBJ2-7; perhaps D is TRBD1 or TRBD2 (6 bases each). The germline V and J ends were trimmed by 0 bases and 4 bases, with 14 bases remaining between them. Germline CDR1 SGHNT, CDR2 YYREEE (reference sequence). The CDR3 extends over 15 amino acids. The CDR3 loop reads CASSLEGGGLYEQYF. In nucleotides, the CDR3 is TGTGCCAGCAGCTTGGAGGGGGGAGGTTTGTACGAGCAGTACTTC.

The chain links TRBV28 to TRBJ2-7; 12 bases map to TRBD2. The CDR3 spans 16 residues. J was trimmed by 5 bases and V by 3 bases; bases with no gene match: 8. Germline loops: CDR1 MDHEN, CDR2 SYDVKM. The CDR3 DNA follows: TGTGCCAGCAGTTTTCCCGGACTAGCGGGAAGTGACGAGCAGTACTTC. This sequence encodes CASSFPGLAGSDEQYF. The full variable domain, rest sourced from reference TRBV28 and TRBJ2-7, is DVKVTQSSRYLVKRTGEKVFLECVQDMDHENMFWYRQDPGLGLRLIYFSYDVKMKEKGDIPEGYSVSREKKERFSLILESASTNQTSMYLCASSFPGLAGSDEQYFGPGTRLTVT.